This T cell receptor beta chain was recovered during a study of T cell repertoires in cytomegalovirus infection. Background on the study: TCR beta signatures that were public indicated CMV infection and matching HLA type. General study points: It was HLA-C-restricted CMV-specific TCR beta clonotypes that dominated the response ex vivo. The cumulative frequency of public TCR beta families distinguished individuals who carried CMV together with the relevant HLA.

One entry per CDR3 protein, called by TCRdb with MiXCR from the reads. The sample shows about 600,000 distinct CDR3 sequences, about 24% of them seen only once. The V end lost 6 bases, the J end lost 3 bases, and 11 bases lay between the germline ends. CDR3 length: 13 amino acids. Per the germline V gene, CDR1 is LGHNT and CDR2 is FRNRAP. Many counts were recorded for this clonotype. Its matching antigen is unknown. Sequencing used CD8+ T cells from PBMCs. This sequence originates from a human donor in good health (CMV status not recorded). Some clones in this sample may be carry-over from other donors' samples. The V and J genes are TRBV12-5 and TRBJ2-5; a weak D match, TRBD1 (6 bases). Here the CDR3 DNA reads TGTGCTAGTGGGACGGACAGCGAAGAGACCCAGTACTTC. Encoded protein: CASGTDSEETQYF.